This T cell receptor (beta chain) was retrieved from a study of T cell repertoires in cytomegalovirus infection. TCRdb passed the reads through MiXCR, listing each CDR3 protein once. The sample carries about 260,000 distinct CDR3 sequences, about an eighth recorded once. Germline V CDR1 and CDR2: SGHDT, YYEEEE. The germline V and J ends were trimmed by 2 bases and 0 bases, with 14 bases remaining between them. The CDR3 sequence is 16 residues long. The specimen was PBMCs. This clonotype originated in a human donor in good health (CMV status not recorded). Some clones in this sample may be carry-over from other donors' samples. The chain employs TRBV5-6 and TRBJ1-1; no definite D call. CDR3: CASSLEPVTMNTEAFF. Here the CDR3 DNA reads TGTGCCAGCAGCTTAGAGCCGGTAACCATGAACACTGAAGCTTTCTTT.